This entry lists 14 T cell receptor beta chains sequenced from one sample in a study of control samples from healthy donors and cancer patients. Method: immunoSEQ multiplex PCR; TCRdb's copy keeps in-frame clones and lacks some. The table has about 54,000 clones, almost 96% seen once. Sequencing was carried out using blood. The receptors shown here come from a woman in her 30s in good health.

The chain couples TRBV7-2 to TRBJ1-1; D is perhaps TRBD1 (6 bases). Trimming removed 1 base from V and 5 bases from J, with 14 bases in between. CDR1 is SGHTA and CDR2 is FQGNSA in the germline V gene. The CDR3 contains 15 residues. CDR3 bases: TGTGCCAGCAGCTTAGATTGGGGGGCGGGAACTGAAGCTTTCTTT. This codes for CASSLDWGAGTEAFF.

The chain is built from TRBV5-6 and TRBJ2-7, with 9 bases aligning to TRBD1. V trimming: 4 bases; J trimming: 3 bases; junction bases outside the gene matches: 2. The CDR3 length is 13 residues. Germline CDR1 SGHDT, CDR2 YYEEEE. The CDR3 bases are TGTGCCAGCAGCGCGGACAGGGGCTACGAGCAGTACTTC. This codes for CASSADRGYEQYF.

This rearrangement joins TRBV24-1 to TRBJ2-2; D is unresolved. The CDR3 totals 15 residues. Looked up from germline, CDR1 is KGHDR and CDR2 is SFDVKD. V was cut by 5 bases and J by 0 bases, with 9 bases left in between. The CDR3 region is CATSVQAPNTGELFF. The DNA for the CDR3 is TGTGCCACCAGTGTCCAAGCCCCGAACACCGGGGAGCTGTTTTTT.

The CDR3 DNA is TGTGCCAGCAGTACCGGCCTTTCCGTCTACGAGCAGTACTTC. It translates to CASSTGLSVYEQYF. The rearrangement joins TRBV7-8 to TRBJ2-7; D is unclear. V lost 6 bases and J 3 bases, leaving 15 bases between the germline ends. The CDR3 contains 14 residues. CDR1 and CDR2 from the germline V gene are SGHVS and FQNEAQ.

The CDR3 loop reads CSVFPRVHRNQPQHF. The CDR3 DNA reads as TGCAGCGTCTTCCCTAGGGTCCACAGGAATCAGCCCCAGCATTTT. J is TRBJ1-5 and V is TRBV29-1; a possible D gene is TRBD1 (5 bases). CDR1 is SQVTM, CDR2 ANQGSEA, per germline. The CDR3 loop spans 15 amino acids. The ends were cut back, 6 bases at V and 4 bases at J, with 19 bases in the middle.

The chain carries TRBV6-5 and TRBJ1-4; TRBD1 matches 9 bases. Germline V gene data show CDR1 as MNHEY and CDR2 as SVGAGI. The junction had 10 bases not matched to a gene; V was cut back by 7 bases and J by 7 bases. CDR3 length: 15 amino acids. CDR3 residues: CASKDSGTGFEKLFF. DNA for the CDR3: TGTGCCAGCAAAGACTCCGGGACAGGGTTTGAAAAACTGTTTTTT.

DNA for the CDR3: TGTGCCACCAGTGATTCTGGGGCTAACACAGATACGCAGTATTTT. This encodes CATSDSGANTDTQYF. The chain recombines TRBV24-1 with TRBJ2-3, with D tentatively TRBD1 (5 bases). With 2 bases removed from V and 2 bases from J, the gap between germline ends came to 10 bases. Germline V lookup: CDR1 KGHDR, CDR2 SFDVKD. This CDR3 is 15 amino acids long.

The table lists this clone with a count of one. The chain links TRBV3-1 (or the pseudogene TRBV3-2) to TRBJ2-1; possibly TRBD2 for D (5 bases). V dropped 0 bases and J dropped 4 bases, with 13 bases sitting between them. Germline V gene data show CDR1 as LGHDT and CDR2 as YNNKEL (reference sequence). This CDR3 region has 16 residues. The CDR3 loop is CASSQDLGAAYNEQFF. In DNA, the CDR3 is TGTGCCAGCAGCCAAGATCTTGGAGCGGCTTACAATGAGCAGTTCTTC.

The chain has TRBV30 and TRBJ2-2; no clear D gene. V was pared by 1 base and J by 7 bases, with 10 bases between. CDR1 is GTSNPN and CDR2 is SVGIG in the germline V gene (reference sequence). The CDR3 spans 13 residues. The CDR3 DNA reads TGTGCCTGGAGTGATGGGTCTGACGGGGAGCTGTTTTTT. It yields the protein CAWSDGSDGELFF.

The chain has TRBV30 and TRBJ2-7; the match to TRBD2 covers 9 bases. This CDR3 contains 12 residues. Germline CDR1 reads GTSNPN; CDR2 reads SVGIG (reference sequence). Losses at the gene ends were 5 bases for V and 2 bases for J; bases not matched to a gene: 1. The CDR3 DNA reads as TGTGCCTGGGGACTAGCGCCCTACGAGCAGTACTTC. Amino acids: CAWGLAPYEQYF.

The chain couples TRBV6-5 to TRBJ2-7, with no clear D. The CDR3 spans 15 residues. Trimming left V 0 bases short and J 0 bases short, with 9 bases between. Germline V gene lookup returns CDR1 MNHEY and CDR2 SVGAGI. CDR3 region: CASSYSVDGSYEQYF. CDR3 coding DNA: TGTGCCAGCAGTTACTCAGTGGACGGCTCCTACGAGCAGTACTTC.

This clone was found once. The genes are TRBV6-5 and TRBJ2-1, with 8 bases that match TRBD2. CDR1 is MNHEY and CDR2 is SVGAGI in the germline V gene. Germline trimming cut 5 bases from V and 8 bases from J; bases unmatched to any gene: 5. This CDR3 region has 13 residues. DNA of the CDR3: TGTGCCAGCAGTCGCGGGAGGAGCTATGAGCAGTTCTTC. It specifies CASSRGRSYEQFF.

CDR3 sequence reads: CSASPYPLVNTEAFF. CDR3 in DNA: TGCAGCGCGAGTCCCTACCCACTGGTGAACACTGAAGCTTTCTTT. V gene TRBV29-1 combines with J gene TRBJ1-1; D remains unclear. This CDR3 comprises 15 residues. Looked up from germline, CDR1 is SQVTM and CDR2 is ANQGSEA. The V gene lost 7 bases and the J gene lost 0 bases, with 18 bases spanning the gap.

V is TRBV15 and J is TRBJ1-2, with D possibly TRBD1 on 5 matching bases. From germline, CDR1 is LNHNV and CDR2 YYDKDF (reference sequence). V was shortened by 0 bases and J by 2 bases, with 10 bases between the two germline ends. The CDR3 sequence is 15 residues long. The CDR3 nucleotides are TGTGCCACCAGCAGAGATGGAGGGACGAACTATGGCTACACCTTC. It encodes CATSRDGGTNYGYTF.